The text below deals with one T cell receptor beta chain. TCRdb's table, derived via immunoSEQ multiplex PCR, lists solely in-frame clones and lacks some. The sample includes 65,000 to 85,000 clones, approximately 88% of them seen just once. In germline, CDR1 is SNHLY, CDR2 FYNNEI. The CDR3 covers 12 residues. The V end was cut by 0 bases, the J end by 9 bases, with 8 bases between. The sample belongs to a study of control samples from healthy donors and cancer patients. Sequencing used PBMCs. The origin of this receptor is a woman between 50 and 59 years old with colorectal cancer. The chain is built from TRBV2 and TRBJ2-5; D gene uncertain. As DNA, the CDR3 is TGTGCCAGCAGTGAAGCGGGATGGGCCCAGTACTTC. Protein product: CASSEAGWAQYF.